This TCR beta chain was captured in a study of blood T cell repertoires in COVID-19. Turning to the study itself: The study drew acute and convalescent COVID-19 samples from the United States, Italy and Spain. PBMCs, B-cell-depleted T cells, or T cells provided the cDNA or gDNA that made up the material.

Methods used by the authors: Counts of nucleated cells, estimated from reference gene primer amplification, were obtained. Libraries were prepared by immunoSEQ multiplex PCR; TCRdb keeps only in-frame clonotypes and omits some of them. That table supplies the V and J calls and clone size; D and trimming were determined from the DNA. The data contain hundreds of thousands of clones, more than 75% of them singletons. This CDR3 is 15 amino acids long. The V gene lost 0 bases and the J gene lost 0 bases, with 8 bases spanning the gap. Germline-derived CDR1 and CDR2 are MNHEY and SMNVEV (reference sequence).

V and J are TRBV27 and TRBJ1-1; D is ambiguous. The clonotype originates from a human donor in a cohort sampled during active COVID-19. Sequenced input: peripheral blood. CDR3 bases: TGTGCCAGCAGTTTATCGGGCAGCTTGAACACTGAAGCTTTCTTT. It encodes CASSLSGSLNTEAFF.